Following are 22 T cell receptor beta chains from one sample sequenced in a study of vaccination effects on CD4 cells after COVID-19. The culture ran for 10 days before CD4+ T cells were isolated. Participants received two doses of either the BNT162b2 or mRNA-1273 vaccine. The antigens these receptors bind are not known. Libraries were prepared by immunoSEQ multiplex PCR; TCRdb keeps only in-frame clonotypes and omits some of them. The sample consists of tens of thousands of clones, just under 75% of them appearing once. Sequencing used CD4+ T cells from PBMCs cultured without peptide, obtained after COVID-19 vaccination. All receptors derive from a human donor who received a COVID-19 vaccine.

The chain is built from TRBV7-2 and TRBJ1-2, with D maybe TRBD1 (6 bases). This CDR3 has 16 amino acids. The germline V gene has CDR1 SGHTA and CDR2 FQGNSA. Trimming stripped 0 bases from V and 6 bases from J, with 17 bases between. The CDR3 sequence is CASSLAGRQDLDGYTF. The CDR3 DNA reads TGTGCCAGCAGCTTAGCAGGGCGACAGGACTTGGATGGCTACACCTTC.

This clone was observed a single time. CDR3 amino acids: CASSATDTQYF. CDR3 DNA: TGTGCCAGCAGCGCCACAGATACGCAGTATTTT. The chain uses TRBV7-9 and TRBJ2-3, with unresolved D. The CDR3 consists of 11 residues. V lost 5 bases and J lost 2, with 2 bases in between. Per the germline V gene, CDR1 is SEHNR and CDR2 is FQNEAQ (reference sequence). Supplemented by reference TRBV7-9 and TRBJ2-3, the full variable domain reads DTGVSQNPRHKITKRGQNVTFRCDPISEHNRLYWYRQTLGQGPEFLTYFQNEAQLEKSRLLSDRFSAERPKGSFSTLEIQRTEQGDSAMYLCASSATDTQYFGPGTRLTVL.

V and J are TRBV6-1 and TRBJ2-3, with 8 bases matching TRBD1. V dropped 1 base and J dropped 2; count of bases not matched to a gene: 5. The CDR3 length is 16 residues. Germline loops: CDR1 MNHNS, CDR2 SASEGT. The CDR3 reads CASSEVGTGDTDTQYF. The CDR3 DNA reads TGTGCCAGCAGTGAAGTCGGGACAGGTGACACAGATACGCAGTATTTT.

The rearrangement uses TRBV19 and TRBJ1-5, with unresolved D. Trimming pared 2 bases from V and 1 base from J, leaving 6 bases between. This CDR3 is 14 amino acids long. The germline V gene has CDR1 LNHDA and CDR2 SQIVND (reference sequence). CDR3: CASSIHLSNQPQHF. CDR3 bases: TGTGCCAGTAGTATACATCTAAGCAATCAGCCCCAGCATTTT.

This sequence joins TRBV7-9 and TRBJ2-7, with no clear D. CDR1 and CDR2 (germline): SEHNR, FQNEAQ (reference sequence). Trimming stripped 5 bases from V and 3 bases from J, with 8 bases between. The CDR3 extends over 12 amino acids. CDR3 sequence reads: CASSEDGYEQYV. CDR3 DNA sequence: TGTGCCAGCAGCGAGGACGGCTACGAGCAGTACGTC.

The chain employs TRBV19 and TRBJ2-5, with 10 bases that match TRBD1. CDR1 is LNHDA and CDR2 is SQIVND in the germline V gene (reference sequence). This CDR3 spans 17 amino acids. J gave up 2 bases and V 5 bases, and 11 bases lay outside the gene matches. The CDR3 coding sequence is TGTGCCAGTAGTCCATCACCGGGACAGGGGAGGCAAGAGACCCAGTACTTC. It yields the protein CASSPSPGQGRQETQYF.

The chain employs TRBV6-5 and TRBJ1-1; unclear D gene. The V end was cut by 2 bases, the J end by 7 bases, with 8 bases between. Germline assignment: CDR1 MNHEY and CDR2 SVGAGI. The CDR3 runs 12 residues. The CDR3 DNA reads as TGTGCCAGCAGTTACCTGGACGGTGAAGCTTTCTTT. Translation: CASSYLDGEAFF.

CDR3 bases: TGTGCCAGCAGTTACTCAGGGCCCCTTCAGCCCCAGCATTTT. Residues: CASSYSGPLQPQHF. This chain uses TRBV6-5 with TRBJ1-5; unclear D gene. Trimming removed 0 bases from V and 6 bases from J, with 9 bases in between. Germline CDR1 MNHEY, CDR2 SVGAGI. This CDR3 spans 14 amino acids.

The CDR3 DNA is TGTGCCAGAAAGGGCAGGGCCAAAAACATTCAGTACTTC. Protein sequence: CARKGRAKNIQYF. The V call is TRBV5-3, the J call TRBJ2-4; D uncertain. TRBV5-3 is marked as an open reading frame, function uncertain. The CDR3 is 13 residues long. V was pared by 6 bases and J by 1 base, with 8 bases between.

The chain recombines TRBV2 with TRBJ2-7; D might be TRBD1 (6 bases). The CDR3 contains 14 residues. Trimming shortened V by 6 bases and J by 2 bases, and 14 bases separated the two germline ends. Germline V CDR1 and CDR2: SNHLY, FYNNEI. The CDR3 region is CASSFPGHPYEQYV. The CDR3 DNA follows: TGTGCCAGCAGCTTCCCGGGACACCCCTACGAGCAGTACGTC.

The chain uses TRBV19 and TRBJ1-1; D not resolved. This CDR3 is 13 amino acids long. CDR1 is LNHDA and CDR2 is SQIVND in the germline V gene (reference sequence). V was trimmed by 3 bases and J by 7 bases, leaving 12 bases between them. The CDR3 DNA reads TGTGCCAGTAGTATTTGGGGTAGCGGTGAAGCTTTCTTT. This codes for CASSIWGSGEAFF.

This clone has more than one count but fewer than ten. The chain joins TRBV10-1 to TRBJ1-2; maybe TRBD1 (5 bases). Germline V CDR1 and CDR2: WNHNN, SYGVQD (reference sequence). There are 13 residues in the CDR3. The V end lost 2 bases, the J end lost 4 bases, and 8 bases lay between the germline ends. DNA for the CDR3: TGCGCCAGCAGTGAGGGGGCAACCTATGGCTACACCTTC. This gives the protein CASSEGATYGYTF.

The J gene is TRBJ2-6, the V gene TRBV6-5; the match to TRBD1 covers 7 bases. With 10 bases clipped from V and 2 bases from J, the junction kept 8 bases outside the gene matches. This CDR3 is 15 amino acids long. Germline-derived CDR1 and CDR2 are MNHEY and SVGAGI. The CDR3 nucleotides are TGTGCCACCAAGACAGGGAGTACTGGGGCCAACGTCCTGACTTTC. This gives the protein CATKTGSTGANVLTF.

This chain uses TRBV9 with TRBJ2-1, with a tentative D call TRBD2 (6 bases). The CDR3 has 15 amino acids. Deletions cut 6 bases from V and 6 bases from J, with 19 bases between. Germline V gene lookup returns CDR1 SGDLS and CDR2 YYNGEE. In nucleotides, the CDR3 is TGTGCCAGCACCCTACGGGGCGGGGCCTTCAATGAGCAGTTCTTC. Amino acids: CASTLRGGAFNEQFF.

This CDR3 is CSVDGTGANQETQYF. Here the CDR3 DNA reads TGCAGCGTTGATGGGACAGGGGCCAACCAAGAGACCCAGTACTTC. J is TRBJ2-5 and V is TRBV29-1; 10 nucleotides match TRBD1. Germline V gene sequence: CDR1 SQVTM, CDR2 ANQGSEA. This CDR3 spans 15 amino acids. J was trimmed by 0 bases and V by 3 bases; bases with no gene match: 4.

The chain recombines TRBV6-5 with TRBJ2-2; D unclear. The CDR3 sequence is 13 residues long. V gave up 0 bases and J gave up 6 bases, with 5 bases separating them. Germline CDR1 reads MNHEY; CDR2 reads SVGAGI. The CDR3 loop is CASSYSLAGELFF. As DNA, the CDR3 is TGTGCCAGCAGTTACTCGTTGGCCGGGGAGCTGTTTTTT.

The chain has TRBV5-1 and TRBJ1-6; the match to TRBD1 covers 9 bases. This CDR3 has 17 residues. J was trimmed by 0 bases and V by 4 bases; bases with no gene match: 5. Germline values: CDR1 SGHRS, CDR2 YFSETQ. This chain's CDR3 is CASSGKTGGSYNSPLHF. In nucleotides, the CDR3 is TGCGCCAGCAGCGGAAAGACAGGGGGCTCCTATAATTCACCCCTCCACTTT.

The chain is built from TRBV6-5 and TRBJ2-5; TRBD2 matches 12 bases. The CDR3 totals 14 residues. J lost 5 bases, V lost 7 bases, and 5 bases had no gene match. Germline assignment: CDR1 MNHEY and CDR2 SVGAGI. This CDR3 reads CASKTSGGSETQYF. The DNA of the CDR3 is TGTGCCAGCAAAACTAGCGGGGGGTCGGAGACCCAGTACTTC.

The chain has TRBV19 and TRBJ1-5; D is unclear. The CDR3 contains 14 residues. V lost 8 bases and J 3 bases, leaving 14 bases between the germline ends. Germline CDR1 LNHDA, CDR2 SQIVND (reference sequence). CDR3 amino acids: CASVDVDSNQPQHF. The CDR3 bases are TGTGCCAGTGTGGACGTCGACTCCAATCAGCCCCAGCATTTT.

This clone has only a few counts. The chain employs TRBV5-1 and TRBJ2-5; D gene uncertain. There are 11 residues in the CDR3. The germline V and J ends were trimmed by 7 bases and 5 bases, with 9 bases remaining between them. The germline V gene encodes CDR1 SGHRS and CDR2 YFSETQ. CDR3: CASALGETQYF. The CDR3, as DNA: TGCGCCAGCGCCCTTGGGGAGACCCAGTACTTC.

This clone has only a few counts. The rearrangement links TRBV7-2 to TRBJ1-5; D is possibly TRBD1 (5 bases). Trimming removed 6 bases from V and 7 bases from J, with 13 bases in between. There are 13 residues in the CDR3. Germline values: CDR1 SGHTA, CDR2 FQGNSA. In DNA, the CDR3 is TGTGCCAGCAGTACGTGGGGGGACCAGCCCCAGCATTTT. Translation: CASSTWGDQPQHF.

This rearrangement joins TRBV3-1 (or the pseudogene TRBV3-2) to TRBJ1-4; D unresolved. CDR1 is LGHDT, CDR2 YNNKEL, per germline (reference sequence). Trimming removed 3 bases at V and 0 bases at J, with 2 bases between. The CDR3 totals 13 residues. The CDR3 sequence is CASSHPTNEKLFF. Here the CDR3 DNA reads TGTGCCAGCAGCCACCCAACTAATGAAAAACTGTTTTTT.